This TCR beta chain appears in the sequencing data of a study of blood T cell repertoires in COVID-19. Original data processing: Using reference gene primer amplification, nucleated cell counts were estimated. Clones were sequenced by immunoSEQ multiplex PCR, and TCRdb holds only the in-frame ones, with some missing. V and J calls and clone size follow that table, whereas D and trimming were derived from the DNA. Of about 180,000 clones listed, about 80% were seen once; the top ten hold roughly 6.8%. The junction had 4 bases not matched to a gene; V was cut back by 4 bases and J by 5 bases. The CDR3 length is 14 residues. Germline CDR1 SGHRS, CDR2 YFSETQ.

The V gene is TRBV5-1, the J gene TRBJ1-1, with TRBD1 matching 11 bases. Input material: peripheral blood. This TCR came from a man aged 65 to 79 with active or convalescent COVID-19. The CDR3, as DNA: TGCGCCAGCAGCCCAGGGACAGGGGGAACTGAAGCTTTCTTT. This codes for CASSPGTGGTEAFF.